This TCR beta chain was observed in a study of blood T cells in healthy people across ages. Study context: For every two T cells, template switching captured about one barcoded beta molecule. Overall study findings and caveats: Across the age range, TCR beta diversity per million T cells fell in a roughly linear way. Greater diversity and more naive CD4+ cells were seen in long-lived donors than in aged donors.

This clonotype was detected a few times. The antigen is undetermined. It was with a sample-barcoded 5' primer and a J-beta primer mix that a second PCR of roughly 7 to 11 cycles was run. TCRdb reprocessed the 5' RACE reads with MiXCR, giving one entry per CDR3 protein. This sample has around 1.7 million distinct CDR3 sequences, with 28% found just once. V shed 3 bases and J shed 3 bases, with 5 bases lying between them. The CDR3 is 12 residues long. The germline CDR1 and CDR2 sequences are LNHDA and SQIVND (reference sequence). The receptor comes from a woman aged 30 to 39 in good health. The chain has TRBV19 and TRBJ1-1, with TRBD1 as a possible D gene (5 bases). Specimen: blood. The CDR3 DNA reads TGTGCCAGTAGTATGGGGGACACTGAAGCTTTCTTT. Its translation is CASSMGDTEAFF.